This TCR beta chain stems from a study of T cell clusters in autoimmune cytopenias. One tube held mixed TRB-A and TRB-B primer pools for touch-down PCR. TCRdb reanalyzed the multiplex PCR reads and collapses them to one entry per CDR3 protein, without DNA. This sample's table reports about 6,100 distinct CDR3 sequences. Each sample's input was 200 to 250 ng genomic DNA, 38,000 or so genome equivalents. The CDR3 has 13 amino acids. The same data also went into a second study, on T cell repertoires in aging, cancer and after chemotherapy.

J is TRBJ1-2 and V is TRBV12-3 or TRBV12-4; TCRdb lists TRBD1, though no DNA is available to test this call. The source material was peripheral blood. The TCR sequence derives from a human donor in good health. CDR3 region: CASRLDSVYGYTF.